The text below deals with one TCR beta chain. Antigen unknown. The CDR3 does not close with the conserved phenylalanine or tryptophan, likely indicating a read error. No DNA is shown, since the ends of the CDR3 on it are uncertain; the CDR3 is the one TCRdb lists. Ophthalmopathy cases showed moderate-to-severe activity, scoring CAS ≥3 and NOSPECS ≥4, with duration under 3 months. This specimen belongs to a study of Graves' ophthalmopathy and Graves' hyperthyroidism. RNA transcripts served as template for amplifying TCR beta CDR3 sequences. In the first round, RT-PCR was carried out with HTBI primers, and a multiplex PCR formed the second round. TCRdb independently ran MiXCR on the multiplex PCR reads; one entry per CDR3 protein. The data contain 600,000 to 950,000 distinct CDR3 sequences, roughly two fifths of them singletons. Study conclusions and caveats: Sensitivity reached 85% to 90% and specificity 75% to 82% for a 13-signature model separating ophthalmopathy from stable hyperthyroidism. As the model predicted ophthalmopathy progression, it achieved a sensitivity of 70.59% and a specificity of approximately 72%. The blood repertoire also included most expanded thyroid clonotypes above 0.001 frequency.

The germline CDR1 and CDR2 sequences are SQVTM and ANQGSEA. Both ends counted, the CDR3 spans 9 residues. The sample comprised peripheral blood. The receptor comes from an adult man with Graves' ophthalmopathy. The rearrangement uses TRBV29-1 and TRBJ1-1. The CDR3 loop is CSVGSSGNS.